The following is a T cell receptor (beta chain) sequence with its context. The length of the CDR3 is 18 residues. Germline assignment: CDR1 SGDLS and CDR2 YYNGEE. V was cut by 3 bases and J by 2 bases, with 21 bases left in between. Clones were read by immunoSEQ multiplex PCR, and TCRdb kept only the in-frame ones, dropping some. The repertoire consists of 7,000 to 10,000 clones, with about 94% occurring once and the leading ten covering approximately 1.4%. These data are taken from a study of regulatory and conventional T cells in RAG deficiency. Genomic DNA came from blood regulatory T cells gated CD4+ CD25-high CD127-low. This sample also belongs to another study, concerning regulatory T cells. That work adds: Primers: 52 TRBV forward and 13 TRBJ reverse.

V usage is TRBV9 and J usage is TRBJ2-1; the D gene is possibly TRBD2 (6 bases). Sequencing used CD127- CD25+ CD4+ Tregs sorted from blood. The source is a human donor in good health. The CDR3: CASSEDERDFFPYNEQFF. Written as DNA, the CDR3 is TGTGCCAGCAGCGAAGACGAACGGGACTTCTTTCCCTACAATGAGCAGTTCTTC.